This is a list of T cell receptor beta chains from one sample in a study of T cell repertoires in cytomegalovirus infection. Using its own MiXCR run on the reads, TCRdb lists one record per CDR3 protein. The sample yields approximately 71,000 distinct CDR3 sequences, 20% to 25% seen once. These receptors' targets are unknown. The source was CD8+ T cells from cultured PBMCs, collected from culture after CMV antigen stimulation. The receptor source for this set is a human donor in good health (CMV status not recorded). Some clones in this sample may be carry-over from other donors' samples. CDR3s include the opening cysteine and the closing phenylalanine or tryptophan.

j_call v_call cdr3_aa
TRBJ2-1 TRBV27 CASSLSSGGNEQFF
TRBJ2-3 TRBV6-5 CASSHPDRGSTQYF
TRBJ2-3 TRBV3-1 CASSQIASVGTDTQYF
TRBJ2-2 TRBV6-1 CASSGTGGPGTGELFF
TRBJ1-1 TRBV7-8 CASSLLGPGLNTEAFF
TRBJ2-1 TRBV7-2 CASSLAAGQQFF
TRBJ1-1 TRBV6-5 CASPTALTAEAFF
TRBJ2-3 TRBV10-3 CAISRPGGSTDTQYF
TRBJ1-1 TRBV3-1 CASSQGQGITEAFF
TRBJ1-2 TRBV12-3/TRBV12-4 CASSLDQRGNYGYTF